Each of the 9 T cell receptor beta chains below was sequenced from the same sample in a study of blood T cell repertoires in COVID-19. Measured with immunoSEQ multiplex PCR; TCRdb has only the in-frame clones, and not every one. The repertoire has about 270,000 clones, roughly nine tenths of them found once; the top ten carry around 9.1%. The sample was peripheral blood. These receptors came from a man aged 35-49 years who had recovered from COVID-19.

This chain uses TRBV7-9 with TRBJ2-3; 9 bases fit TRBD2. The junction had 6 bases not matched to a gene; V was cut back by 4 bases and J by 7 bases. The CDR3 covers 14 residues. Germline-derived CDR1 and CDR2 are SEHNR and FQNEAQ (reference sequence). The CDR3 is CASSSNLAGHTQYF. In DNA, the CDR3 is TGTGCCAGCAGCTCGAATCTAGCGGGGCATACGCAGTATTTT.

V and J are TRBV6-1 and TRBJ2-1, with D perhaps TRBD2 (5 bases). Trimming took 3 bases from V and 1 from J, leaving 13 bases between them. Germline V gene data show CDR1 as MNHNS and CDR2 as SASEGT. The CDR3 consists of 16 residues. CDR3 amino acids: CASSEIIASSYNEQFF. In nucleotides, the CDR3 is TGTGCCAGCAGTGAGATAATAGCGTCATCCTACAATGAGCAGTTCTTC.

The chain is built from TRBV11-2 and TRBJ2-7; TRBD1 might be the D (5 bases). Germline CDR1 SGHAT, CDR2 FQNNGV. The CDR3 contains 16 residues. V was clipped by 5 bases and J by 6 bases, with 23 bases between them. The CDR3 protein is CASSPVQGRGPSEQYF. CDR3 nucleotides: TGTGCCAGCAGCCCGGTTCAGGGAAGGGGTCCTAGCGAGCAGTACTTC.

The rearrangement links TRBV10-3 to TRBJ2-7, with 11 bases lining up with TRBD1. This CDR3 has 15 residues. Unmatched junction bases numbered 6, after V lost 6 bases and J lost 2 bases. Germline assignment: CDR1 ENHRY and CDR2 SYGVKD. Written as DNA, the CDR3 is TGTGCCATCAGGCCCGGGACAGGGGGTCCCTACGAGCAGTACTTC. Protein product: CAIRPGTGGPYEQYF.

The chain couples TRBV6-6 to TRBJ2-1; 7 bases map to TRBD1. The CDR3 runs 11 residues. Per germline, CDR1 MNHNY and CDR2 SVGAGI (reference sequence). The V and J ends lost 7 bases and 13 bases, in that order; junction bases with no gene match: 7. CDR3 sequence reads: CASTDRVLQFF. In DNA, the CDR3 is TGTGCCAGCACCGACAGGGTACTCCAGTTCTTC.

The chain combines TRBV9 with TRBJ1-1; D is undetermined. This CDR3 spans 13 amino acids. Germline CDR1 SGDLS, CDR2 YYNGEE. Trimming took 2 bases from V and 0 from J, leaving 5 bases between them. In DNA, the CDR3 is TGTGCCAGCAGCGTGGCCATGAACACTGAAGCTTTCTTT. This sequence encodes CASSVAMNTEAFF. Drawing the rest from reference TRBV9 and TRBJ1-1, the complete variable domain is DSGVTQTPKHLITATGQRVTLRCSPRSGDLSVYWYQQSLDQGLQFLIQYYNGEERAKGNILERFSAQQFPDLHSELNLSSLELGDSALYFCASSVAMNTEAFFGQGTRLTVV.

The chain recombines TRBV10-3 with TRBJ2-7; D may be TRBD2 (6 bases). In germline, CDR1 is ENHRY, CDR2 SYGVKD. CDR3 length: 15 amino acids. Deletions cut 1 base from V and 6 bases from J, with 16 bases between. The CDR3 DNA reads as TGTGCCATCAGTGAGTTAACGACGGGAGCGAGCGAGCAGTACTTC. Its translation: CAISELTTGASEQYF.

The sample holds one count of this clone. The chain has TRBV28 and TRBJ1-2; TRBD1 is a possible D gene (6 bases). Per the germline V gene, CDR1 is MDHEN and CDR2 is SYDVKM. V was pared by 2 bases and J by 7 bases, with 11 bases between. The CDR3 has 13 amino acids. CDR3 bases: TGTGCCAGCAGTTTACAGGGGCAAGTTGGCTACACCTTC. Protein product: CASSLQGQVGYTF.

The rearrangement links TRBV19 to TRBJ2-3; 7 nucleotides align to TRBD2. The V and J ends lost 3 bases and 4 bases, in that order; junction bases with no gene match: 7. Per the germline V gene, CDR1 is LNHDA and CDR2 is SQIVND (reference sequence). The CDR3 is made up of 15 amino acids. The CDR3: CASSIGQGGADTQYF. The CDR3 DNA reads as TGTGCCAGTAGTATTGGGCAGGGAGGGGCAGATACGCAGTATTTT.